Listed here are 18 T cell receptor beta chains from one sample, sequenced in a study of spatial heterogeneity in lung cancer. Time point in this sample: sample taken at primary tumor resection. Frozen PBMC, nontumor lung or tumor provided whole RNA, which was sequenced unsorted. TCRdb recomputed calls from the 5' RACE reads with MiXCR, one row per CDR3 protein. The sample has tens of thousands of distinct CDR3 sequences; 5.2% are singletons. This material consisted of PBMCs, taken at surgery. These receptors originate from a female donor with early-stage non-small cell lung cancer.

This clonotype came up many times. The rearrangement joins TRBV11-2 to TRBJ1-1; no clear D. The CDR3 totals 13 residues. Looked up from germline, CDR1 is SGHAT and CDR2 is FQNNGV. V was clipped by 5 bases and J by 2 bases, with 9 bases between them. The CDR3 protein is CASSPGRNTEAFF. The CDR3 DNA follows: TGTGCCAGCAGCCCTGGCAGAAACACTGAAGCTTTCTTT. The full variable domain, with the rest looked up from reference TRBV11-2 and TRBJ1-1, is EAGVAQSPRYKIIEKRQSVAFWCNPISGHATLYWYQQILGQGPKLLIQFQNNGVVDDSQLPKDRFSAERLKGVDSTLKIQPAKLEDSAVYLCASSPGRNTEAFFGQGTRLTVV.

In this sample, this clonotype turned up many times. The chain links TRBV6-2 or TRBV6-3 to TRBJ1-5, with D possibly being TRBD1 (6 bases). V shed 5 bases and J shed 3 bases, with 17 bases lying between them. Germline loops: CDR1 MNHEY, CDR2 SVGEGT. The CDR3 contains 16 residues. CDR3 protein: CASSRPGQLINQPQHF. Written as DNA, the CDR3 is TGTGCCAGCAGTCGTCCCGGACAGTTAATCAATCAGCCCCAGCATTTT.

The chain links TRBV9 to TRBJ2-1; no definite D call. The CDR3 is 13 amino acids. Germline-derived CDR1 and CDR2 are SGDLS and YYNGEE. V was clipped by 4 bases and J by 7 bases, with 12 bases between them. The CDR3 DNA sequence: TGTGCCAGCAGCCTCCAGCCCTGGAATGAGCAGTTCTTC. Its translation: CASSLQPWNEQFF.

At least ten counts were recorded for this clonotype. The chain carries TRBV13 and TRBJ1-1, with D maybe TRBD1 (5 bases). Germline CDR1 reads PRHDT; CDR2 reads FYEKMQ (reference sequence). V was clipped by 5 bases and J by 3 bases, with 16 bases between them. The CDR3 is 15 residues long. The CDR3 sequence is CASSPPGSWDTEAFF. The CDR3 DNA is TGTGCCAGCAGCCCACCAGGGAGCTGGGACACTGAAGCTTTCTTT. The whole variable domain, remainder taken from reference TRBV13 and TRBJ1-1, is AAGVIQSPRHLIKEKRETATLKCYPIPRHDTVYWYQQGPGQDPQFLISFYEKMQSDKGSIPDRFSAQQFSDYHSELNMSSLELGDSALYFCASSPPGSWDTEAFFGQGTRLTVV.

In its sample, this clonotype was seen many times. The rearrangement links TRBV2 to TRBJ2-5, with TRBD2 matching over 8 bases. Germline lookup yields CDR1 SNHLY and CDR2 FYNNEI. V lost 6 bases and J lost 2; bases outside the gene matches: 2. The length of the CDR3 is 13 residues. CDR3 loop: CASRERGQETQYF. CDR3 DNA sequence: TGTGCCAGCAGGGAGCGGGGGCAAGAGACCCAGTACTTC.

This clonotype came up many times. The J gene is TRBJ2-5, the V gene TRBV5-6; D tentatively fits TRBD1 or TRBD2 (5 bases each). The germline gives CDR1 SGHDT, CDR2 YYEEEE. The CDR3 is made up of 14 amino acids. Trimming took 4 bases from V and 5 from J, leaving 15 bases between them. The CDR3 region is CASSPESWGETQYF. DNA of the CDR3: TGTGCCAGCAGCCCGGAGAGCTGGGGGGAGACCCAGTACTTC.

This clonotype was seen ten or more times. This chain connects TRBV5-1 to TRBJ2-1; 10 bases match TRBD2. The CDR3 is made up of 16 amino acids. Trimming at V came to 2 bases and at J to 9 bases, leaving 11 bases not matched to a gene. Looked up from germline, CDR1 is SGHRS and CDR2 is YFSETQ. CDR3 amino acids: CASSFLGRASGGEQFF. The CDR3 DNA is TGCGCCAGCAGCTTTTTAGGCCGGGCTAGCGGGGGTGAGCAGTTCTTC.

The chain has TRBV7-2 and TRBJ1-5, with unresolved D. V lost 3 bases and J lost 4, with 7 bases in between. Germline V gene data show CDR1 as SGHTA and CDR2 as FQGNSA. The CDR3 consists of 13 residues. The CDR3 region has the DNA TGTGCCAGCAGCTTTTCGGCGAATCAGCCCCAGCATTTT. This codes for CASSFSANQPQHF. Full variable domain (missing parts from reference TRBV7-2 and TRBJ1-5): GAGVSQSPSNKVTEKGKDVELRCDPISGHTALYWYRQSLGQGLEFLIYFQGNSAPDKSGLPSDRFSAERTGGSVSTLTIQRTQQEDSAVYLCASSFSANQPQHFGDGTRLSIL.

In this sample, this clonotype turned up many times. The V gene is TRBV6-5, the J gene TRBJ1-2, with D uncertain. This CDR3 has 13 residues. Germline V gene data show CDR1 as MNHEY and CDR2 as SVGAGI. Trimming shortened V by 5 bases and J by 2 bases, and 9 bases separated the two germline ends. CDR3 amino acids: CASSRSRNYGYTF. CDR3 coding DNA: TGTGCCAGCAGTCGCTCGCGCAACTATGGCTACACCTTC.

This clonotype was detected ten times or more. This rearrangement joins TRBV29-1 to TRBJ1-5, with a possible D match to TRBD1 (6 bases). V dropped 5 bases and J dropped 3 bases, with 11 bases sitting between them. The CDR3 extends over 13 amino acids. Germline values: CDR1 SQVTM, CDR2 ANQGSEA. In DNA form, the CDR3 reads TGCAGCGTTTCTAGGGGGACCAATCAGCCCCAGCATTTT. It specifies CSVSRGTNQPQHF.

This clonotype appeared many times. The rearrangement joins TRBV23-1 to TRBJ2-7, with 8 bases matching TRBD1. TRBV23-1 is an ORF, with its function uncertain. Trimming removed 4 bases from V and 3 bases from J; junction bases left unmatched: 8. This CDR3 spans 15 amino acids. CDR3 DNA: TGCGCCAGCAGTCTTTTCAGGGGGCCAGACTACGAGCAGTACTTC. Its protein product is CASSLFRGPDYEQYF.

This clonotype was observed many times. The chain uses TRBV10-2 and TRBJ2-5; 11 bases match TRBD2. There are 13 residues in the CDR3. The junction had 1 base not matched to a gene; V was cut back by 8 bases and J by 2 bases. Germline CDR1 is WSHSY and CDR2 is SAAADI. CDR3 sequence (DNA): TGCGCCAGCCGACTAGCGGGGCAAGAGACCCAGTACTTC. Translated, it gives CASRLAGQETQYF.

V usage is TRBV5-1 and J usage is TRBJ2-7; D possibly corresponds to TRBD2 (6 bases). Trimming left V 3 bases short and J 7 bases short, with 17 bases between. Germline V gene sequence: CDR1 SGHRS, CDR2 YFSETQ. This CDR3 is built from 14 residues. This CDR3 reads CASSSASVGGEQYF. The CDR3 DNA follows: TGCGCCAGCAGCTCGGCTAGCGTTGGCGGGGAGCAGTACTTC. Full variable domain (remainder filled in from reference TRBV5-1 and TRBJ2-7): KAGVTQTPRYLIKTRGQQVTLSCSPISGHRSVSWYQQTPGQGLQFLFEYFSETQRNKGNFPGRFSGRQFSNSRSEMNVSTLELGDSALYLCASSSASVGGEQYFGPGTRLTVT.

The chain carries TRBV20-1 and TRBJ1-1; the D is unclear. Germline CDR1 DFQATT, CDR2 SNEGSKA (reference sequence). V lost 1 base to trimming and J lost 0 bases, with 9 bases between them. This CDR3 region has 14 residues. The CDR3 reads CSARGTPLNTEAFF. CDR3 coding DNA: TGCAGTGCTAGAGGGACGCCATTGAACACTGAAGCTTTCTTT.

This clonotype was seen at least ten times. The rearrangement joins TRBV29-1 to TRBJ2-5; D remains unclear. CDR1 and CDR2 from the germline V gene are SQVTM and ANQGSEA. V dropped 2 bases and J dropped 1 base, with 11 bases sitting between them. The CDR3 has 14 residues. In DNA, the CDR3 is TGCAGCGTTGAACAACAGTACTCCCAAGAGACCCAGTACTTC. Translation: CSVEQQYSQETQYF.

This clonotype was seen at least ten times. The chain combines TRBV20-1 with TRBJ2-1; 10 bases fit TRBD2. The CDR3 spans 16 residues. The germline V gene has CDR1 DFQATT and CDR2 SNEGSKA (reference sequence). Losses at the gene ends were 4 bases for V and 7 bases for J; bases not matched to a gene: 13. This chain's CDR3 is CSATGPASGGANEQFF. CDR3 bases: TGCAGTGCTACCGGACCCGCCAGCGGGGGGGCGAATGAGCAGTTCTTC.

J is TRBJ1-1 and V is TRBV7-9; TRBD1 agrees at 8 bases. The germline V gene encodes CDR1 SEHNR and CDR2 FQNEAQ (reference sequence). The CDR3 totals 17 residues. Losses at the gene ends were 5 bases for V and 0 bases for J; bases not matched to a gene: 11. This CDR3 is CASSPPRTGPLNTEAFF. The CDR3 DNA reads as TGTGCCAGCAGCCCCCCCAGGACAGGGCCCCTGAACACTGAAGCTTTCTTT.

The table lists this clonotype with many counts. The rearrangement links TRBV20-1 to TRBJ2-3; D possibly corresponds to TRBD2 (5 bases). V lost 2 bases and J lost 2, with 17 bases in between. This CDR3 is built from 16 residues. Germline lookup yields CDR1 DFQATT and CDR2 SNEGSKA (reference sequence). DNA of the CDR3: TGCAGTGCTAGAAAAATCGCGGGCGTAGCCACAGATACGCAGTATTTT. This encodes CSARKIAGVATDTQYF.